This TCR beta chain stems from a study of CD8 T cells in ankylosing spondylitis. The CDR3 is 13 residues long. In germline, CDR1 is SGHTA, CDR2 FQGNSA. V was shortened by 2 bases and J by 8 bases, with 12 bases between the two germline ends. Regarding the study as a whole: Blood of patients with ankylosing spondylitis appeared to be characterized by a TCR beta motif of eight highly homologous variants.

Library preparation for TCR beta used quantitative 5'-RACE with molecular barcodes. MiXCR, applied by TCRdb to the 5' RACE reads, yields one record per CDR3 protein. Of around 230,000 distinct CDR3 sequences listed, 8.6% are singletons. As for this clonotype: What it recognizes is unknown.

The gene calls are TRBV7-2 and TRBJ1-2; D possibly corresponds to TRBD1 (5 bases). This clonotype was sampled from a male donor with ankylosing spondylitis or in good health (not recorded which). The source material was blood, either unsorted or a sorted T cell fraction (not recorded which). The CDR3 bases are TGTGCCAGCAGCTTAAAACAGGTTGGCGGCTACACCTTC. This codes for CASSLKQVGGYTF.